This T cell receptor (beta chain) was recorded in a study of T cell repertoires in cytomegalovirus infection. For the study at large: CMV infection together with matching HLA type was indicated by public TCR beta signatures.

A note on this clonotype: Its matching antigen is unknown.

General study points: Predominance within the ex vivo response was attributable to HLA-C-restricted CMV-specific TCR beta clonotypes. Summed frequency of shared TCR beta families picked out CMV carriers who also had the relevant HLA.

From the reads, TCRdb called clonotypes with MiXCR, one entry per CDR3 protein. Among 600,000 to 800,000 distinct CDR3 sequences, 20% to 30% were seen once, and the ten largest hold 7.5% to 9%. Germline assignment: CDR1 MDHEN and CDR2 SYDVKM. Trimming took off 3 bases at V and 4 bases at J, with 10 bases between the two ends. The CDR3 extends over 14 amino acids. The V call is TRBV28, the J call TRBJ2-1; D uncertain. This receptor was taken from a human donor in good health (CMV status not recorded). Some clones in this sample may be carry-over from other donors' samples. Sequenced material: CD8+ T cells from PBMCs. In DNA form, the CDR3 reads TGTGCCAGCAGTTTTGTTAGAGGATACAATGAGCAGTTCTTC. It specifies CASSFVRGYNEQFF.